This T cell receptor beta chain emerged from a study of T cell responses to AZD1222 COVID-19 vaccine. Sequencing used immunoSEQ multiplex PCR; TCRdb keeps in-frame clones, though not all of them. The table has 100,000 or so clones, 70% to 90% seen once. Comment on this clone: The antigen is unknown.

Timing groups of about 4 and about 12 weeks for second doses were pooled. Germline V gives CDR1 MNHNS, CDR2 SASEGT. CDR3 length: 17 residues. Trimming took off 4 bases at V and 1 base at J, with 19 bases between the two ends. Study results and caveats: Only six or seven AZD1222 recipients were seropositive at baseline.

The chain carries TRBV6-1 and TRBJ1-1; D perhaps matches TRBD1 (5 bases). Sequencing was performed on peripheral blood, taken 28 days after the second AZD1222 dose. This clonotype was obtained from an adult who received the AZD1222 COVID-19 vaccine. CDR3 nucleotide sequence: TGTGCCAGCAGTGCTTCACCCCACAGGTCGGCGAACACTGAAGCTTTCTTT. It yields the protein CASSASPHRSANTEAFF.